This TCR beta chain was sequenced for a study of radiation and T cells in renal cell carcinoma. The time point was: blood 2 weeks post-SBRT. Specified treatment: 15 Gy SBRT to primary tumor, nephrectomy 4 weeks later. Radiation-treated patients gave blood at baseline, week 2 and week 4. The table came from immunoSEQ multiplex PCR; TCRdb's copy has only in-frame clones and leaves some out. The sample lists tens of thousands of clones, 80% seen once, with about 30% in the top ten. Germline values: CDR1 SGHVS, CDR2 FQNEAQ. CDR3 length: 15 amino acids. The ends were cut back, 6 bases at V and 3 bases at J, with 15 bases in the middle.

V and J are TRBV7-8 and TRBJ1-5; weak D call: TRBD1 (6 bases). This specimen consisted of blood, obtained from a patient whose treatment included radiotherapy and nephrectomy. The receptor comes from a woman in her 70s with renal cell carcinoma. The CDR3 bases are TGTGCCAGCAGTCCAGCGAGGGGGGTCAATCAGCCCCAGCATTTT. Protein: CASSPARGVNQPQHF.